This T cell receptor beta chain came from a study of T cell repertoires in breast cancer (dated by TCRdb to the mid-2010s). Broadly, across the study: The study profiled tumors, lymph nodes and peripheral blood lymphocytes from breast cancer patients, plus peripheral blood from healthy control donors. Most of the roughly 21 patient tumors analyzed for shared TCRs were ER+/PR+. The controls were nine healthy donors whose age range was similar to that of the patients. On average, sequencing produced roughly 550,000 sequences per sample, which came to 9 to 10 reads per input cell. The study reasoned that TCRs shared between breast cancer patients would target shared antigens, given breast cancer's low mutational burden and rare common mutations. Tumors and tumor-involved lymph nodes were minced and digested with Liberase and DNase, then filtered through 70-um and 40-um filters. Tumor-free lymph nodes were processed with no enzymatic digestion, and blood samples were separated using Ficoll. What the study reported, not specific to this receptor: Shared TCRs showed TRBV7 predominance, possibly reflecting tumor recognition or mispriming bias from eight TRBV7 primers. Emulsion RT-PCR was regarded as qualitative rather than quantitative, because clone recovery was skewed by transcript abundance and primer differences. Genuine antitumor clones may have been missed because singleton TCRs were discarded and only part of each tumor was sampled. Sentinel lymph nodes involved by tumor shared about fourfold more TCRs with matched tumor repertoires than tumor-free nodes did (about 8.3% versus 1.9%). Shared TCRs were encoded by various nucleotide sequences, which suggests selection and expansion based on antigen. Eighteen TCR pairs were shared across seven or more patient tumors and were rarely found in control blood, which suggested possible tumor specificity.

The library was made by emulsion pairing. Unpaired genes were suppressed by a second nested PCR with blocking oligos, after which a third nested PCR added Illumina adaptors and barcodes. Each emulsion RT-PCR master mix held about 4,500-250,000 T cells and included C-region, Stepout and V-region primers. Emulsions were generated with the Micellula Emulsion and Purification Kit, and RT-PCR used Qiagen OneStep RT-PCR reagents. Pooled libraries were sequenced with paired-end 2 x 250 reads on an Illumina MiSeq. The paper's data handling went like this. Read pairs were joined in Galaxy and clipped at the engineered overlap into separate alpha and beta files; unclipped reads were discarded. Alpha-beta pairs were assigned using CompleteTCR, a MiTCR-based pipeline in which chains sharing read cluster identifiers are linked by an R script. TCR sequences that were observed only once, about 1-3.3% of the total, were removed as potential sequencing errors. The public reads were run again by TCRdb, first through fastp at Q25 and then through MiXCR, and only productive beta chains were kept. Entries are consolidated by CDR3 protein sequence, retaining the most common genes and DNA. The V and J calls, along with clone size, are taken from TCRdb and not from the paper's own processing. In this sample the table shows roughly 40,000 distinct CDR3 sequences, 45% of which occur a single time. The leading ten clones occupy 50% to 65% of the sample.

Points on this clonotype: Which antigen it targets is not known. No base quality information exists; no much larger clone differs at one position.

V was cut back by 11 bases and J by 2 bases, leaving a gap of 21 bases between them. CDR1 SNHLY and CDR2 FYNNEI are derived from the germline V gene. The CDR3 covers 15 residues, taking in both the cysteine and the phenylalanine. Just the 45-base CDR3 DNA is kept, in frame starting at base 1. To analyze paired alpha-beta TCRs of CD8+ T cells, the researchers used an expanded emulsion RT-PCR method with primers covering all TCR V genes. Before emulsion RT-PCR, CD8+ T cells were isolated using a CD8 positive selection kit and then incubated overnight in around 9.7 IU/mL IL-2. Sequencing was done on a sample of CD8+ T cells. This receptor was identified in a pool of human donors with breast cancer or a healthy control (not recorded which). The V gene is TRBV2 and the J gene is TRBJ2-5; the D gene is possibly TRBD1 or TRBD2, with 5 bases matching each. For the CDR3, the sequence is CASLGLAIPQETQYF. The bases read TGTGCCTCTTTGGGGCTAGCCATCCCTCAAGAGACCCAGTACTTC.